These T cell receptor beta chains were read from a single sample in a study of human T cells and chemical hapten exposure. MiXCR, applied by TCRdb to the RACE reads, yields one record per CDR3 protein. The sample includes around 340,000 distinct CDR3 sequences, around 7% of them seen just once. The material was whole blood, obtained in connection with sensitization to the hapten diphenylcyclopropenone (DPC). These receptor sequences come from a woman between 18 and 30 years old with alopecia areata. Some clones in this sample may be carry-over from other donors' samples. CDR3s include the opening cysteine and the closing phenylalanine or tryptophan. Clone size is given for some rows only: seen once, a few or many times, or a class if the clone is expanded.

V	J	size	CDR3
TRBV5-1	TRBJ1-4	few	CASSLGRSAGKLFF
TRBV3-1	TRBJ1-1	many	CASSQLTTNTEAFF
TRBV28	TRBJ2-7	.	CASSSPLGGGSYEQYF
TRBV18	TRBJ2-4	many	CASSPGVPKNIQYF
TRBV6-1	TRBJ2-2	few	CASSEWGRSGELFF
TRBV10-3	TRBJ2-1	few	CAISEPPTGTRSYNEQFF
TRBV12-3/TRBV12-4	TRBJ2-3	many	CASSLDTHTDTQYF
TRBV7-9	TRBJ2-7	many	CASSSGATYEQYF
TRBV20-1	TRBJ2-3	once	CSARTGRGTDTQYF
TRBV6-1	TRBJ1-1	.	CASRETENTEAFF
TRBV5-6	TRBJ1-2	.	CASSLVGEANYGYTF
TRBV7-7	TRBJ2-7	few	CASSLGQGAGYEQYF
TRBV6-2/TRBV6-3	TRBJ2-3	few	CASSYGLQTDTQYF
TRBV10-3	TRBJ1-3	.	CAISGDRPSGNTIYF
TRBV6-1	TRBJ1-1	.	CASSERQEDTEAFF
TRBV27	TRBJ1-5	few	CASPHGGGNQPQHF
TRBV18	TRBJ1-4	few	CASSPLVFRGVEKLFF
TRBV28	TRBJ2-1	.	CATTETRTEYNEQFF
TRBV7-9	TRBJ1-1	few	CASSHDRGAGTEAFF
TRBV6-1	TRBJ1-5	.	CASSEWGNGNQPQHF
TRBV12-3/TRBV12-4	TRBJ2-1	.	CASSFEGLSSSYNEQFF
TRBV20-1	TRBJ1-1	.	CSAPGVSTEAFF
TRBV21-1	TRBJ1-1	many	CASSAGEQGPLRGEAFF
TRBV4-1	TRBJ1-5	many	CASSQDFGGDQPQHF
TRBV25-1	TRBJ2-1	many	CASSGSGYNEQFF
TRBV5-1	TRBJ2-7	few	CASSLRGGTEQYF
TRBV29-1	TRBJ1-4	few	CSVAINHGTGVEKLFF
TRBV6-2/TRBV6-3	TRBJ2-3	few	CASTEWSTDTQYF
TRBV3-1	TRBJ1-5	many	CASSPDIDQPQHF
TRBV29-1	TRBJ1-2	few	CSVGQNREGGYTF
TRBV4-1	TRBJ2-3	.	CASSRYPGTDTQYF
TRBV2	TRBJ1-6	few	CASNRDNSPLHF
TRBV12-3/TRBV12-4	TRBJ1-1	few	CASSLGAGAGGTEAFF
TRBV4-2	TRBJ2-3	many	CASSGGESTDTQYF
TRBV7-2	TRBJ1-6	few	CASRQGAYYNSPLHF
TRBV20-1	TRBJ2-1	.	CSASGLAGRPYNEQFF
TRBV28	TRBJ2-7	.	CASTLGTTAYEQYF
TRBV7-8	TRBJ2-3	.	CASSFDPHGADTQYF
TRBV28	TRBJ2-3	few	CASSPAAGRGGTGTDTQYF
TRBV18	TRBJ1-3	.	CASSPATGVTGNTIYF
TRBV20-1	TRBJ1-1	many	CSARGGGEDTEAFF
TRBV7-9	TRBJ2-2	many	CASSLNRDTGELFF
TRBV12-3/TRBV12-4	TRBJ2-7	many	CASSSPSGVSYEQYF
TRBV19	TRBJ2-3	.	CASSIEDSGVPTGGTQYF
TRBV6-6	TRBJ2-7	many	CASSTGGLSYEQYF
TRBV5-4	TRBJ2-3	many	CASSTQGAADTQYF
TRBV14	TRBJ2-7	.	CASSPRAQHPYEQYF
TRBV5-1	TRBJ2-7	many	CASSSNFRMEQYF
TRBV3-1	TRBJ1-2	.	CASSQDIGVPVYYGYTF